The clone carrying this T cell receptor beta chain has at least ten counts. Germline V gene lookup returns CDR1 LNHNV and CDR2 YYDKDF (reference sequence). V dropped 5 bases and J dropped 2; count of bases not matched to a gene: 3. The CDR3 has 15 residues. These data originate in a study of T-cell reconstitution after alpha-beta-depleted transplantation in children. TCRbeta library construction was performed incorporating unique molecular identifiers. TCRdb analysed the PCR reads with MiXCR anew, one entry per CDR3 protein. The table shows 400,000 to 500,000 distinct CDR3 sequences, with under 13% occurring only once.

The chain carries TRBV15 and TRBJ2-3; 11 positions agree with TRBD1. The sequence was obtained from a human donor who donated a stem cell graft to a child with acute myeloid leukemia. The material was PBMCs from the stem cell graft donor, obtained from the stem cell graft. CDR3 region: CATSSGQGDTDTQYF. CDR3 DNA: TGTGCCACCAGCTCGGGACAGGGGGACACAGATACGCAGTATTTT. Using reference TRBV15 and TRBJ2-3 for the parts outside the CDR3, the full variable domain is DAMVIQNPRYQVTQFGKPVTLSCSQTLNHNVMYWYQQKSSQAPKLLFHYYDKDFNNEADTPDNFQSRRPNTSFCFLDIRSPGLGDTAMYLCATSSGQGDTDTQYFGPGTRLTVL.